The 29 T cell receptor beta chains below all came from one sample that was sequenced in a study of identical twins. MiXCR was run by TCRdb on the 5' RACE reads, yielding one entry per CDR3 protein. The sample consists of hundreds of thousands of distinct CDR3 sequences, less than 9% of them appearing once. This sample also appeared in a second study, on yellow fever vaccine responses in identical twins.

Sequencing input: memory (CD45RO+) T cells sorted from blood. The receptors come from a woman aged 18-30 years in good health.

At least ten counts were recorded for this clonotype. The V and J genes are TRBV29-1 and TRBJ2-7, with a possible D match to TRBD1 (6 bases). The CDR3 extends over 14 amino acids. Trimming took off 4 bases at V and 2 bases at J, with 15 bases between the two ends. CDR1 and CDR2 (germline): SQVTM, ANQGSEA. CDR3 in amino acids: CSVAVGTLPYEQYF. CDR3 in DNA: TGCAGCGTTGCAGTGGGGACACTTCCCTACGAGCAGTACTTC.

This clonotype appeared a few times. CDR3 nucleotide sequence: TGTGCCAGCAGCTTGGGGCTACAGGGGGCTGGCTACACCTTC. Translated: CASSLGLQGAGYTF. The rearrangement joins TRBV7-9 to TRBJ1-2, with 9 positions matching TRBD1. CDR1 is SEHNR and CDR2 is FQNEAQ in the germline V gene (reference sequence). The CDR3 length is 14 residues. Trimming removed 3 bases from V and 7 bases from J; junction bases left unmatched: 6. The whole variable domain, filled in from reference TRBV7-9 and TRBJ1-2, reads DTGVSQNPRHKITKRGQNVTFRCDPISEHNRLYWYRQTLGQGPEFLTYFQNEAQLEKSRLLSDRFSAERPKGSFSTLEIQRTEQGDSAMYLCASSLGLQGAGYTFGSGTRLTVV.

This clonotype has more than one count but fewer than ten. The genes are TRBV20-1 and TRBJ2-3, with unresolved D. The length of the CDR3 is 16 residues. Germline V gene data show CDR1 as DFQATT and CDR2 as SNEGSKA (reference sequence). Trimming shortened V by 5 bases and J by 0 bases, and 18 bases separated the two germline ends. CDR3 bases: TGCAGTGCTCCCGATTCTCAGCACTCTAGCACAGATACGCAGTATTTT. Protein sequence: CSAPDSQHSSTDTQYF.

This clonotype appeared many times. This rearrangement joins TRBV29-1 to TRBJ1-1; 9 bases match TRBD1. CDR1 and CDR2 (germline): SQVTM, ANQGSEA. V dropped 4 bases and J dropped 14; count of bases not matched to a gene: 14. The CDR3 is 13 residues long. CDR3 amino acids: CSVALSGTGKGFF. DNA of the CDR3: TGCAGCGTTGCCCTGTCCGGGACAGGGAAGGGCTTCTTT.

The J gene is TRBJ1-1, the V gene TRBV28, with D uncertain. The CDR3 has 13 amino acids. CDR1 is MDHEN and CDR2 is SYDVKM in the germline V gene. Trimming took off 8 bases at V and 1 base at J, with 11 bases between the two ends. The CDR3: CASRLPGNTEAFF. CDR3 in DNA: TGTGCCAGCCGACTTCCGGGGAACACTGAAGCTTTCTTT.

There are a few counts of this clonotype. The DNA for the CDR3 is TGCAGTGCTAGGGCCCTAGTTGCGTGGGCCTCCTACGAGCAGTACTTC. This gives the protein CSARALVAWASYEQYF. The chain joins TRBV20-1 to TRBJ2-7; no clear D gene. Germline V gives CDR1 DFQATT, CDR2 SNEGSKA (reference sequence). The germline V and J ends were trimmed by 3 bases and 0 bases, with 18 bases remaining between them. The CDR3 spans 16 residues.

This clonotype was detected only a few times. This chain connects TRBV20-1 to TRBJ1-1; the D gene is possibly TRBD1 (6 bases). The V and J ends lost 0 bases and 3 bases respectively, with 11 bases between them. CDR3 length equals 14 residues. Germline V gives CDR1 DFQATT, CDR2 SNEGSKA (reference sequence). CDR3 nucleotides: TGCAGTGCTAGAGATCAGGGGTGGGACACTGAAGCTTTCTTT. Protein sequence: CSARDQGWDTEAFF.

V gene TRBV25-1 combines with J gene TRBJ1-5; 9 positions match TRBD1. Germline V CDR1 and CDR2: MGHDK, SYGVNS. The length of the CDR3 is 17 residues. V shed 1 base, J shed 7 bases, and the junction held 11 bases outside the gene matches. The CDR3 spells CASSESDRGSGLQPQHF. Here the CDR3 DNA reads TGTGCCAGCAGTGAATCAGACAGGGGGAGCGGGTTGCAGCCCCAGCATTTT.

In this sample, this clonotype turned up a few times. V usage is TRBV5-1 and J usage is TRBJ2-1; 9 bases match TRBD1. With 4 bases clipped from V and 7 bases from J, the junction kept 9 bases outside the gene matches. The CDR3 sequence is 15 residues long. Germline lookup yields CDR1 SGHRS and CDR2 YFSETQ. Written as DNA, the CDR3 is TGCGCCAGCAGCCCGGCACAGGGGGCGCGTAATGAGCAGTTCTTC. Translated, it gives CASSPAQGARNEQFF.

This clonotype was recorded many times. The chain links TRBV12-3 or TRBV12-4 to TRBJ2-1; D is unclear. The CDR3 contains 11 residues. V shed 4 bases and J shed 11 bases, with 9 bases lying between them. CDR3 coding DNA: TGTGCCAGCAGTTCCGACCTGAAGCAGTTCTTC. Protein product: CASSSDLKQFF.

The CDR3 spells CASSPSFSKSSYNEQFF. For the CDR3, the DNA is TGTGCCAGCAGCCCGAGCTTCTCCAAGAGCTCCTACAATGAGCAGTTCTTC. The chain recombines TRBV14 with TRBJ2-1, with D unclear. Germline V gene sequence: CDR1 SGHDN, CDR2 FVKESK. Trimming shortened V by 4 bases and J by 0 bases, and 16 bases separated the two germline ends. The CDR3 is made up of 17 amino acids. The whole variable domain, filled in from reference TRBV14 and TRBJ2-1, reads EAGVTQFPSHSVIEKGQTVTLRCDPISGHDNLYWYRRVMGKEIKFLLHFVKESKQDESGMPNNRFLAERTGGTYSTLKVQPAELEDSGVYFCASSPSFSKSSYNEQFFGPGTRLTVL.

J is TRBJ2-7 and V is TRBV5-6, with 9 bases that match TRBD2. V dropped 0 bases and J dropped 1; count of bases not matched to a gene: 5. This CDR3 has 16 amino acids. Germline loops: CDR1 SGHDT, CDR2 YYEEEE. The CDR3: CASSLVGGRVSYEQYF. The DNA for the CDR3 is TGTGCCAGCAGCTTGGTTGGCGGGAGGGTTTCCTACGAGCAGTACTTC.

The table lists this clonotype with many counts. The CDR3: CASSLRSMAGGSNTGELFF. CDR3 DNA sequence: TGTGCCAGCAGCTTAAGATCGATGGCGGGGGGGTCGAACACCGGGGAGCTGTTTTTT. The rearrangement joins TRBV7-6 to TRBJ2-2, with 9 bases identical to TRBD2. The germline V gene has CDR1 SGHVS and CDR2 FNYEAQ. This CDR3 contains 19 residues. The ends lost 2 bases at V and 0 bases at J; junction bases unmatched: 10.

The genes are TRBV7-9 and TRBJ2-1, with D possibly called TRBD1 or TRBD2 (6 bases each). Per germline, CDR1 SEHNR and CDR2 FQNEAQ (reference sequence). This CDR3 spans 16 amino acids. Trimming left V 1 base short and J 3 bases short, with 13 bases between. The chain's CDR3 is CASSLVADSLYNEQFF. CDR3 bases: TGTGCCAGCAGCTTAGTAGCGGACAGCCTCTACAATGAGCAGTTCTTC. Full variable domain (remainder filled in from reference TRBV7-9 and TRBJ2-1): DTGVSQNPRHKITKRGQNVTFRCDPISEHNRLYWYRQTLGQGPEFLTYFQNEAQLEKSRLLSDRFSAERPKGSFSTLEIQRTEQGDSAMYLCASSLVADSLYNEQFFGPGTRLTVL.

This clonotype was counted a few times. The CDR3 DNA reads TGTGCCAGCACCGAACTGACTAGCGGAAAGCAGTTCTTC. Encoded protein: CASTELTSGKQFF. This chain joins TRBV12-3 or TRBV12-4 and TRBJ2-1, with TRBD2 identical over 9 bases. V trimming: 7 bases; J trimming: 11 bases; junction bases outside the gene matches: 9. This CDR3 is built from 13 residues.

This clonotype was seen a few times. The rearrangement uses TRBV9 and TRBJ2-3, with D tentatively TRBD1 (5 bases). CDR3 size: 14 residues. Trimming took off 4 bases at V and 3 bases at J, with 12 bases between the two ends. CDR1 and CDR2 from the germline V gene are SGDLS and YYNGEE. The DNA of the CDR3 is TGTGCCAGCAGCCCCAGGGTAGTAACAGATACGCAGTATTTT. Protein: CASSPRVVTDTQYF.

This clonotype has ten or more counts. The CDR3 bases are TGTGCCATCAGCGAACAGGAATTGAACACTGAAGCTTTCTTT. This translates into CAISEQELNTEAFF. The chain employs TRBV10-3 and TRBJ1-1; possibly TRBD1 for D (5 bases). V was trimmed by 6 bases and J by 0 bases, leaving 11 bases between them. The germline CDR1 and CDR2 sequences are ENHRY and SYGVKD. The CDR3 runs to 14 residues.

The chain is built from TRBV19 and TRBJ1-1; D perhaps matches TRBD1 (5 bases). Germline loops: CDR1 LNHDA, CDR2 SQIVND (reference sequence). Trimming cost V 7 bases and J 1 base, with 16 bases left between them. The length of the CDR3 is 15 residues. DNA of the CDR3: TGTGCCAGTACCCGCTGGGGGGGAAAGAACACTGAAGCTTTCTTT. It codes for CASTRWGGKNTEAFF.

The chain combines TRBV6-1 with TRBJ2-3; unclear D gene. CDR3 size: 14 residues. CDR1 is MNHNS, CDR2 SASEGT, per germline. V lost 4 bases and J 6 bases, leaving 14 bases between the germline ends. The CDR3, as DNA: TGTGCCAGCAGTGTGGTGGTAGCCGAGGATACGCAGTATTTT. Translation gives CASSVVVAEDTQYF.

The rearrangement links TRBV20-1 to TRBJ2-1; D might be TRBD1 (5 bases). Germline V gene data show CDR1 as DFQATT and CDR2 as SNEGSKA (reference sequence). The ends were cut back, 0 bases at V and 4 bases at J, with 16 bases in the middle. CDR3 length: 16 amino acids. This chain's CDR3 is CSARDSTRQGYNEQFF. In DNA, the CDR3 is TGCAGTGCTAGAGATTCCACCAGGCAGGGTTACAATGAGCAGTTCTTC.

This clonotype came up many times. The rearrangement joins TRBV3-1 to TRBJ2-5; D may correspond to TRBD1 or TRBD2 (5 bases each). The V gene lost 0 bases and the J gene lost 4 bases, with 12 bases spanning the gap. The germline V gene has CDR1 LGHDT and CDR2 YNNKEL (reference sequence). CDR3 length: 15 amino acids. Here the CDR3 reads CASSQDIRDRETQYF. For the CDR3, the DNA is TGTGCCAGCAGCCAAGACATCCGGGACCGAGAGACCCAGTACTTC.

The sample holds many counts of this clonotype. V and J are TRBV5-1 and TRBJ2-1, with TRBD2 matching over 10 bases. The V and J ends lost 1 base and 5 bases, in that order; junction bases with no gene match: 6. CDR1 and CDR2 (germline): SGHRS, YFSETQ. This CDR3 spans 16 amino acids. The CDR3 bases are TGCGCCAGCAGCTTGCCCACTAGCGGGGTAAACAATGAGCAGTTCTTC. Its translation: CASSLPTSGVNNEQFF.

This clonotype has more than one count but fewer than ten. The chain has TRBV5-1 and TRBJ2-1; D is ambiguous. The germline CDR1 and CDR2 sequences are SGHRS and YFSETQ. The CDR3 has 12 amino acids. Trimming shortened V by 4 bases and J by 10 bases, and 12 bases separated the two germline ends. The CDR3 sequence is CASSRLLEEQFF. The CDR3 DNA reads TGCGCCAGCAGCCGTTTATTGGAGGAGCAGTTCTTC.

This clonotype was detected ten times or more. J is TRBJ2-1 and V is TRBV3-1; a weak D match, TRBD1 (5 bases). There are 13 residues in the CDR3. The V gene lost 3 bases and the J gene lost 7 bases, with 10 bases spanning the gap. The germline CDR1 and CDR2 sequences are LGHDT and YNNKEL (reference sequence). The CDR3 nucleotides read TGTGCCAGCAGCCACGGCAGGGTGAATGAGCAGTTCTTC. Encoded protein: CASSHGRVNEQFF.

The CDR3 reads CARSPGSRGMETQYF. The CDR3 DNA follows: TGCGCCAGGAGCCCGGGGTCCAGGGGCATGGAGACCCAGTACTTC. The V gene is TRBV5-1, the J gene TRBJ2-5, with D perhaps matching TRBD1 (6 bases). Germline V gene sequence: CDR1 SGHRS, CDR2 YFSETQ. Trimming took off 8 bases at V and 5 bases at J, with 22 bases between the two ends. The CDR3 has 15 amino acids.

With regard to this clonotype: Sequence at one end of the junction differs from germline and may be a read error. V gene TRBV7-2 combines with J gene TRBJ2-3; D perhaps matches TRBD2 (6 bases). Germline CDR1 and CDR2: SGHTA and FQGNSA. The CDR3 consists of 13 residues. CDR3 nucleotide sequence: TGTGCCAGCAGCGTAGCGGCAGCAGATACGCAGTATTTT. Its translation is CASSVAAADTQYF.

The chain combines TRBV6-2 or TRBV6-3 with TRBJ2-7, with 11 bases matching TRBD2. J was trimmed by 3 bases and V by 6 bases; bases with no gene match: 7. The germline gives CDR1 MNHEY, CDR2 SVGEGT. The CDR3 length is 15 residues. The CDR3 loop reads CASRRGLAGVYEQYV. CDR3 coding DNA: TGTGCCAGCAGACGCGGACTAGCGGGCGTCTACGAGCAGTACGTC.

The sample holds a few counts of this clonotype. The rearrangement links TRBV12-3 or TRBV12-4 to TRBJ1-5; D unclear. Trimming took off 3 bases at V and 15 bases at J, with 9 bases between the two ends. This CDR3 is 10 amino acids long. As DNA, the CDR3 is TGTGCCAGCAGTTTTGGTTCCTCGCATTTT. It specifies CASSFGSSHF.

The CDR3 region is CSVEAGPPAGRGAYEQYV. CDR3 DNA sequence: TGCAGCGTTGAAGCTGGCCCGCCCGCTGGCAGGGGGGCCTACGAGCAGTACGTC. This rearrangement joins TRBV29-1 to TRBJ2-7; TRBD1 is a possible D gene (7 bases). Germline V gives CDR1 SQVTM, CDR2 ANQGSEA. This CDR3 spans 18 amino acids. V was cut by 1 base and J by 2 bases, with 24 bases left in between.